Each of the 19 T cell receptor beta chains below was sequenced from the same sample in a study of T cells after yellow fever vaccination. In TCRdb, the 5' RACE reads were re-called with MiXCR into one record per CDR3 protein. The sample gives a few hundred thousand distinct CDR3 sequences, around 5.2% of which show up once; roughly 3% is in the top ten. The material was CD4+ T cells sorted from PBMCs, obtained on the day of the yellow fever booster vaccination. These receptors all come from a man between 18 and 35 years old who received the YFV17D yellow fever vaccine.

This chain links TRBV5-1 with TRBJ2-1; D tentatively reads TRBD1 or TRBD2 (5 bases each). Trimming took off 2 bases at V and 8 bases at J, with 17 bases between the two ends. The CDR3 runs 15 residues. Germline assignment: CDR1 SGHRS and CDR2 YFSETQ. The CDR3: CASSFGLALGDEQFF. In DNA form, the CDR3 reads TGCGCCAGCAGCTTTGGGTTGGCGTTGGGGGATGAGCAGTTCTTC.

This clonotype was seen at least ten times. This chain connects TRBV5-1 to TRBJ2-1, with D possibly matching TRBD1 (6 bases). This CDR3 is 13 amino acids long. The V and J ends lost 0 bases and 12 bases respectively, with 13 bases between them. Germline CDR1 SGHRS, CDR2 YFSETQ. The CDR3 reads CASSLAAVGAQFF. CDR3 in DNA: TGCGCCAGCAGCTTGGCCGCGGTGGGGGCGCAGTTCTTC.

This rearrangement joins TRBV2 to TRBJ1-4; perhaps TRBD1 as D (6 bases). V was trimmed by 6 bases and J by 3 bases, leaving 14 bases between them. The CDR3 runs to 15 residues. Looked up from germline, CDR1 is SNHLY and CDR2 is FYNNEI. DNA for the CDR3: TGTGCCAGCAGGGTTCGGACAGACGCTAATGAAAAACTGTTTTTT. This codes for CASRVRTDANEKLFF.

The chain is built from TRBV7-2 and TRBJ2-1, with 10 bases fitting TRBD2. Germline V gives CDR1 SGHTA, CDR2 FQGNSA. This CDR3 has 14 amino acids. The V gene end was trimmed by 8 bases and the J gene end by 8 bases; junction bases not matched to a gene: 9. This CDR3 reads CASRAGGPLYEQFF. CDR3 DNA sequence: TGTGCCAGCCGAGCGGGGGGGCCTTTATATGAGCAGTTCTTC.

This clonotype has a handful of counts. This rearrangement joins TRBV5-1 to TRBJ1-3; no clear D. The germline V and J ends were trimmed by 0 bases and 4 bases, with 8 bases remaining between them. Germline CDR1 SGHRS, CDR2 YFSETQ. The CDR3 totals 14 residues. The CDR3 DNA is TGCGCCAGCAGCTTGGTTCCGTCGGGAAACACCATATATTTT. Protein: CASSLVPSGNTIYF.

The rearrangement uses TRBV7-2 and TRBJ1-5, with D tentatively TRBD1 (5 bases). The CDR3 has 15 amino acids. The germline V gene has CDR1 SGHTA and CDR2 FQGNSA. The V end was cut by 1 base, the J end by 3 bases, with 10 bases between. CDR3 bases: TGTGCCAGCAGCTTAGAAGGACACGCCAATCAGCCCCAGCATTTT. Its protein product is CASSLEGHANQPQHF. The full variable domain, in which reference TRBV7-2 and TRBJ1-5 provide the parts outside the CDR3, is GAGVSQSPSNKVTEKGKDVELRCDPISGHTALYWYRQSLGQGLEFLIYFQGNSAPDKSGLPSDRFSAERTGGSVSTLTIQRTQQEDSAVYLCASSLEGHANQPQHFGDGTRLSIL.

The V and J genes are TRBV20-1 and TRBJ1-2; no definite D call. Germline lookup yields CDR1 DFQATT and CDR2 SNEGSKA (reference sequence). Trimming shortened V by 5 bases and J by 8 bases, and 15 bases separated the two germline ends. The CDR3 sequence is 12 residues long. This CDR3 reads CSAFHIRSGYTF. The CDR3 DNA reads as TGCAGTGCTTTCCATATTAGGAGCGGCTACACCTTC.

Regarding this clonotype: An end of the junction differs from the germline gene, which may be a read error. The J gene is TRBJ2-5, the V gene TRBV7-7; 8 bases map to TRBD1. The CDR3 length is 13 residues. CDR1 and CDR2 from the germline V gene are SSHAT and FNYEAQ (reference sequence). The CDR3 DNA reads as TGTGCTAGCAGCCCCCGGACAGGGGAGACCCAGTACTTC. This translates into CASSPRTGETQYF.

The sample holds a few counts of this clonotype. This chain joins TRBV5-1 and TRBJ2-1; no definite D call. The germline gives CDR1 SGHRS, CDR2 YFSETQ. With 7 bases removed from V and 2 bases from J, the gap between germline ends came to 13 bases. The CDR3 covers 14 residues. The CDR3 region is CASRKDTPYNEQFF. CDR3 nucleotide sequence: TGCGCCAGCCGCAAAGACACTCCCTACAATGAGCAGTTCTTC.

This clonotype was seen a handful of times. The rearrangement uses TRBV6-2 or TRBV6-3 and TRBJ1-6; no firm D call. Germline values: CDR1 MNHEY, CDR2 SVGEGT. The CDR3 spans 12 residues. The germline V and J ends were trimmed by 7 bases and 11 bases, with 12 bases remaining between them. The CDR3 spells CASTWSGPPLHF. In nucleotides, the CDR3 is TGTGCCAGCACCTGGTCGGGTCCACCCCTCCACTTT.

This clonotype was recorded a few times. This chain uses TRBV24-1 with TRBJ2-5; a possible D gene is TRBD1 (6 bases). The V gene lost 4 bases and the J gene lost 1 base, with 12 bases spanning the gap. The CDR3 contains 15 residues. From germline, CDR1 is KGHDR and CDR2 SFDVKD. The CDR3 DNA reads TGTGCCACCAGTGAATCAACAGGGAGCCAAGAGACCCAGTACTTC. It encodes CATSESTGSQETQYF.

This clonotype was seen more than once but under ten times. V is TRBV6-1 and J is TRBJ2-7; D is undetermined. The germline gives CDR1 MNHNS, CDR2 SASEGT. This CDR3 has 16 residues. The V end was cut by 2 bases, the J end by 2 bases, with 16 bases between. The CDR3 nucleotides are TGTGCCAGCAGTGAAACCCCCACCCCAGGCGCCTACGAGCAGTACGTC. Translating gives CASSETPTPGAYEQYV.

This clonotype was observed at least ten times. V usage is TRBV5-1 and J usage is TRBJ2-7; D might be TRBD1 (5 bases). This CDR3 is 13 amino acids long. Germline V CDR1 and CDR2: SGHRS, YFSETQ. V shed 9 bases and J shed 0 bases, with 13 bases lying between them. CDR3: CANHRTPSYEQYV. CDR3 in DNA: TGCGCCAACCATAGGACACCCTCCTACGAGCAGTACGTC.

This CDR3 is CASSPDRGSVSPLHF. CDR3 bases: TGTGCCAGCAGTCCGGACAGGGGGTCGGTTTCACCCCTCCACTTT. This chain links TRBV6-6 with TRBJ1-6; 10 nucleotides agree with TRBD1. The germline V gene has CDR1 MNHNY and CDR2 SVGAGI (reference sequence). CDR3 length equals 15 residues. V gave up 5 bases and J gave up 9 bases; unmatched junction bases: 7.

The table lists this clonotype with many counts. The chain carries TRBV4-3 and TRBJ1-6; no reliable D call. Germline V gene sequence: CDR1 LGHNA, CDR2 YSLEER. The V and J ends lost 0 bases and 9 bases respectively, with 6 bases between them. This CDR3 comprises 13 residues. CDR3 nucleotide sequence: TGCGCCAGCAGCCAAGATCTATTTTCACCCCTCCACTTT. Amino acids: CASSQDLFSPLHF.

This clonotype has a handful of counts. The chain combines TRBV7-8 with TRBJ2-3; D is ambiguous. Germline V gene data show CDR1 as SGHVS and CDR2 as FQNEAQ. The CDR3 length is 11 residues. V lost 2 bases and J lost 4, with 1 base in between. CDR3 coding DNA: TGTGCCAGCAGCTTACCAGATACGCAGTATTTT. Its translation is CASSLPDTQYF.

This clonotype turned up a few times. V and J are TRBV7-2 and TRBJ2-1, with D perhaps matching TRBD1 or TRBD2 (5 bases each). The CDR3 consists of 15 residues. V lost 3 bases and J 9 bases, leaving 18 bases between the germline ends. The germline CDR1 and CDR2 sequences are SGHTA and FQGNSA. The CDR3 sequence is CASSFAQPPGPEQFF. In nucleotides, the CDR3 is TGTGCCAGCAGCTTTGCACAACCCCCGGGACCTGAGCAGTTCTTC.

This clonotype has only a few counts. This chain links TRBV7-9 with TRBJ2-2, with 8 bases aligning to TRBD1. The CDR3 is 15 amino acids. CDR1 and CDR2 from the germline V gene are SEHNR and FQNEAQ (reference sequence). With V trimmed by 1 base and J by 7 bases, 5 bases remained unmatched. CDR3 residues: CASSLEQGDGGELFF. The DNA of the CDR3 is TGTGCCAGCAGCTTAGAACAGGGGGACGGCGGGGAGCTGTTTTTT.

This rearrangement joins TRBV18 to TRBJ2-4; TRBD1 matches at 7 bases. CDR1 is KGHSH, CDR2 LQKENI, per germline. V dropped 3 bases and J dropped 0; count of bases not matched to a gene: 5. This CDR3 has 16 residues. The CDR3 DNA is TGTGCCAGCTCACCCCCGGGACAGAGAGCCAAAAACATTCAGTACTTC. Amino acid sequence: CASSPPGQRAKNIQYF.